The 9 T cell receptor beta chains reported below all come from one sample, sequenced in a study of HIV-infected children after antiretroviral therapy interruption. Indicated treatment: PENTA 11 planned treatment interruption arm or continuous ART arm. The TCR library was built from RNA with a 3' RACE protocol and unique molecular identifiers. TCRdb reprocessed the 3' RACE reads via MiXCR and lists one record per CDR3 protein. The sample carries approximately 95,000 distinct CDR3 sequences, approximately 6.9% recorded once. The sequencing here drew on CD45RA+ CD4+ T cells from PBMCs, pooled from several time points, taken from a donor given antiretroviral therapy, either interrupted or continuous. Subset here: naive CD4+ CD45RA+ CD45RO- T cells. These receptors originate from a pool of human donors with HIV.

The chain combines TRBV5-1 with TRBJ2-5; 8 bases match TRBD1. Germline CDR1 reads SGHRS; CDR2 reads YFSETQ. The ends lost 3 bases at V and 0 bases at J; junction bases unmatched: 1. The CDR3 is 14 residues long. Here the CDR3 reads CASSSDRDQETQYF. CDR3 nucleotides: TGCGCCAGCAGCTCGGACAGGGACCAAGAGACCCAGTACTTC.

This clonotype was found a few times. The chain employs TRBV18 and TRBJ2-2, with a tentative D call TRBD1 (5 bases). Trimming removed 4 bases from V and 2 bases from J, with 17 bases in between. CDR3 size: 17 residues. Germline CDR1 and CDR2: KGHSH and LQKENI. The CDR3 spells CASSLGPGRTNTGELFF. For the CDR3, the DNA is TGTGCCAGCTCACTCGGCCCCGGACGGACAAACACCGGGGAGCTGTTTTTT.

This clonotype was picked up many times. The chain uses TRBV5-1 and TRBJ2-5; TRBD2 matches 9 bases. Germline V lookup: CDR1 SGHRS, CDR2 YFSETQ. The CDR3 extends over 14 amino acids. With 0 bases clipped from V and 5 bases from J, the junction kept 2 bases outside the gene matches. The CDR3 loop reads CASSLGGTSETQYF. CDR3 DNA sequence: TGCGCCAGCAGCTTGGGAGGGACTAGCGAGACCCAGTACTTC.

In this sample, this clonotype turned up many times. V usage is TRBV4-1 and J usage is TRBJ1-4; D not resolved. The CDR3 has 15 amino acids. Germline CDR1 is MGHRA and CDR2 is YSYEKL. The V gene lost 3 bases and the J gene lost 7 bases, with 15 bases spanning the gap. The CDR3 DNA reads TGCGCCAGCAGCCAGGCAGTTCCTAAGGGTGAAAAACTGTTTTTT. Translated, it gives CASSQAVPKGEKLFF.

This clonotype was seen ten or more times. The rearrangement links TRBV20-1 to TRBJ2-3; TRBD2 matches at 8 bases. The V and J ends lost 0 bases and 6 bases, in that order; junction bases with no gene match: 8. The CDR3 has 15 amino acids. Germline loops: CDR1 DFQATT, CDR2 SNEGSKA (reference sequence). The CDR3 sequence is CSARERAGAMDTQYF. CDR3 in DNA: TGCAGTGCTAGAGAGCGAGCGGGGGCGATGGATACGCAGTATTTT.

In its sample, this clonotype was seen many times. At one of its ends the junction is not consistent with the germline gene, which may arise from a read error. The chain has TRBV10-2 and TRBJ2-3; tentative D call: TRBD1 (5 bases). The CDR3 runs to 13 residues. In germline, CDR1 is WSHSY, CDR2 SAAADI. The CDR3 DNA reads TGCGCCAGCAGCGAGTCGATGGACACAACTCGGTATTTT. Its protein is CASSESMDTTRYF.

This clonotype showed up many times. The chain uses TRBV24-1 and TRBJ2-3; 10 bases match TRBD2. This CDR3 has 16 residues. The V gene's germline CDR1 is KGHDR and CDR2 SFDVKD. After removal of 7 bases from V and 4 bases from J, the junction contained 10 bases not matched to a gene. Written as DNA, the CDR3 is TGTGCCACCAGCGGACTAGCGGCTTCAGTTCCAGATACGCAGTATTTT. The encoded protein is CATSGLAASVPDTQYF.

V usage is TRBV4-2 and J usage is TRBJ2-2, with a weak D call TRBD1 (6 bases). The CDR3 has 15 amino acids. V was shortened by 4 bases and J by 5 bases, with 14 bases between the two germline ends. Germline CDR1 reads LGHNA; CDR2 reads YNFKEQ. In DNA form, the CDR3 reads TGTGCCAGCAGCCTGGAAGGACAGTATACCGGGGAGCTGTTTTTT. Translation: CASSLEGQYTGELFF.

Ten or more counts support this clonotype. The chain combines TRBV13 with TRBJ2-5; TRBD1 agrees at 7 bases. Germline assignment: CDR1 PRHDT and CDR2 FYEKMQ (reference sequence). Trimming at V came to 4 bases and at J to 10 bases, leaving 3 bases not matched to a gene. CDR3 length equals 11 residues. The CDR3, as DNA: TGTGCCAGCAGCTCCGGGACAGACCAGTACTTC. It codes for CASSSGTDQYF.